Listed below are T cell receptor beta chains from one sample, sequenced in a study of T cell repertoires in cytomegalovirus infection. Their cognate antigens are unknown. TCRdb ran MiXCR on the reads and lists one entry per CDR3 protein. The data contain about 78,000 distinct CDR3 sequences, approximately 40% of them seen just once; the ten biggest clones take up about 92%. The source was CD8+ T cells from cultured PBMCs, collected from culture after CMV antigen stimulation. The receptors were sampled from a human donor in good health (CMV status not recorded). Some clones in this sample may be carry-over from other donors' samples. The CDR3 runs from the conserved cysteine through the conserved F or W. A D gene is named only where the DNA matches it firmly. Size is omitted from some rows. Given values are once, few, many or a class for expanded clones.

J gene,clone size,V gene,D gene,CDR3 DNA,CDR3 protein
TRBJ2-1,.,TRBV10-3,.,TGTGCCATCAGGGACCCGGGACTGGGACAGTACAATGAGCAGTTCTTC,CAIRDPGLGQYNEQFF
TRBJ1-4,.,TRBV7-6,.,TGTGCCGGCTGGTCCGGGAGGGCTAATGAAAAACTGTTTTTT,CAGWSGRANEKLFF
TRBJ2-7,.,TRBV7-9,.,TGTGCCAGCAGCTCCGCCGAGACGACAGGTTTCGAGCAGTACTTC,CASSSAETTGFEQYF
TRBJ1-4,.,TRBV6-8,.,TGTGCCAGCAGTTACTCAGGGGGGGCTAATGAAAAACTGTTTTTT,CASSYSGGANEKLFF
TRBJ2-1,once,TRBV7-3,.,TGTGCCAGCAGCTTAACGGGGGAATTCTACAATGAGCAGTTCTTC,CASSLTGEFYNEQFF
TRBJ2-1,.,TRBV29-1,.,TGCAGCGTTGAAGACGCGACAGAGGGGGATGTCGATGAGCAGTTCTTC,CSVEDATEGDVDEQFF
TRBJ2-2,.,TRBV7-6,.,TGTGCCAGCAGCCCCCACAGGGACGGGGAGCTGTTTTTT,CASSPHRDGELFF
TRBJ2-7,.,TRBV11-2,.,TGTGCCAGCAGCTTAGAAGACAGAGCCTACGAGCAGTACTTC,CASSLEDRAYEQYF
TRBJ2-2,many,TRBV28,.,TGTGCCAGCAGGGCCCTCTCGGCGGCCACCGGGGAGCTGTTTTTT,CASRALSAATGELFF
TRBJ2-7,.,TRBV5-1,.,TGCGCCAGCAGCTTGGCAACTAGTTACGAGCAGTACTTC,CASSLATSYEQYF
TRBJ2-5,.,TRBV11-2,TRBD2,TGTGCCAGCAGCCATCTCCTAGCGGGGGGGCAAGAGACCCAGTACTTC,CASSHLLAGGQETQYF
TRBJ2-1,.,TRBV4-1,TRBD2,TGCGCCAGCAGCCAAGACGAGCGGGGGGAGCAGTTCTTC,CASSQDERGEQFF
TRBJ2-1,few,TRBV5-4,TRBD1,TGTGCCAGCAGCTTTCTAGGGGGCCACGACTACAATGAGCAGTTCTTC,CASSFLGGHDYNEQFF
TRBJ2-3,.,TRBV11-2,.,TGTGCCAGCAGCTTAGATCCGGGGGATACGCAGTATTTT,CASSLDPGDTQYF
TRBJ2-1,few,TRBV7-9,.,TGTGCCAGCAGCTTAGCGCGGGCAGAAGGGGAAGGGACCTACAATGAGCAGTTCTTC,CASSLARAEGEGTYNEQFF
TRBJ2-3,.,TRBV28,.,TGTGCCAGCAACGCTGGGGGGGCGACGCAGTATTTT,CASNAGGATQYF
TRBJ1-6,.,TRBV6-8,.,TGTGCCAGTAACGACTACAGGGTGTATAATTCACCCCTCCACTTT,CASNDYRVYNSPLHF
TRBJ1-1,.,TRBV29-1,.,TGCAGCGTCGATATCCGGACATGGGACGCGAGAGGCACTGAAGCTTTCTTT,CSVDIRTWDARGTEAFF
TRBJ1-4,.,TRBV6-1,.,TGTGCCAGCAGTGAAATACGGACCCGGTACGAAAAACTGTTTTTT,CASSEIRTRYEKLFF
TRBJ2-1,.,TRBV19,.,TGTGCCAGTAGTCCCCACCCCGACACCGGCAATGAGCAGTTCTTC,CASSPHPDTGNEQFF
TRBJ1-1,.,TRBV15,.,TGTGCCACCAGCAGAGATCAAGACAGTTTGGGAGCTTTCTTT,CATSRDQDSLGAFF
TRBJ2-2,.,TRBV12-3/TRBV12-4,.,TGTGCCAGCAGTTTTCCGGGGGGCGGAATAACCGGGGAGCTGTTTTTT,CASSFPGGGITGELFF
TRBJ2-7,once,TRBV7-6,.,TGTGTCAGCAGCTTCGGGGCGGGGAACTACGAGCAGTACTTC,CVSSFGAGNYEQYF
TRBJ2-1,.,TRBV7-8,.,TGTGCCAGCAGCCCCAGGGCAGCGGAGCAGTACAATGAGCAGTTCTTC,CASSPRAAEQYNEQFF
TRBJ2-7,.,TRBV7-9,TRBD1,TGTGCCAGCAGCTTGGATCGAGACAGGGCCTCCTACGAGCAGTACTTC,CASSLDRDRASYEQYF
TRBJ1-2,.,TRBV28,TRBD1,TGTGCCAGCAGTCACGGGACAGGTGACTATGGCTACACCTTC,CASSHGTGDYGYTF
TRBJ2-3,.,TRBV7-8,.,TGTGCCAGCAGCTTAGGCCGGGTACGGTTCGCAGATACGCAGTATTTT,CASSLGRVRFADTQYF
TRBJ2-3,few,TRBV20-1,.,TGCAGTGCTAGAGGTCCTGAAGACCGGACAGATACGCAGTATTTT,CSARGPEDRTDTQYF
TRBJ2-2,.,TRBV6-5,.,TGTGCCAGCAGTTTCAGAGGCAACACCGGGGAGCTGTTTTTT,CASSFRGNTGELFF
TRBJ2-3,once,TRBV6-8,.,TGTGCCAGCACCCTACGGGGGACAGCTAGCACAGATACGCAGTATTTT,CASTLRGTASTDTQYF
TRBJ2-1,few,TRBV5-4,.,TGTGCCAGCAGCTCGGAGGCTAGTGCATACAATGAGCAGTTCTTC,CASSSEASAYNEQFF
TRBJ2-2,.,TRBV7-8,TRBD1,TGTGCCAGCAGCTTAAGGGGGCCGGGCACCGGGGAGCTGTTTTTT,CASSLRGPGTGELFF
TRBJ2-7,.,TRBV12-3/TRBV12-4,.,TGTGCCAGCAGTGCTGTACCCGGGACTGGGCTCTACGAGCAGTACTTC,CASSAVPGTGLYEQYF
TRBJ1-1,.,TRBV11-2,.,TGTGCCAGCAGCTTATGGGGGGCCCTGAACACTGAAGCTTTCTTT,CASSLWGALNTEAFF
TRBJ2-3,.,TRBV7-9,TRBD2,TGTGCCAGCAGCCTAGCGGGGATTACAGATACGCAGTATTTT,CASSLAGITDTQYF
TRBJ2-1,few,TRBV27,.,TGTGCCAGCAGCCCAGTCCGGGGTAGGGAGCAGTTCTTC,CASSPVRGREQFF
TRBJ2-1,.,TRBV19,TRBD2,TGTGCCAGTAGTCCCATAGCGGGGGATGCCTACAATGAGCAGTTCTTC,CASSPIAGDAYNEQFF